The 27 T cell receptor beta chains below all came from one sample that was sequenced in a study of cytomegalovirus exposure and HLA in healthy donors. Researchers ran the PCR with 60 Vbeta and 13 Jbeta primers. TCRdb keeps only in-frame clones here, not all; method: immunoSEQ multiplex PCR. The sample contains over 100,000 clones, roughly 60% of which appear only once. The sequencing sample was made of PBMCs. The receptors originated from a woman aged 40 to 50 in good health and CMV-seronegative.

Worth noting for this clone: Other DNA sequences from this sample encode an identical CDR3 as well. The rearrangement joins TRBV19 to TRBJ2-2; TRBD1 agrees at 7 bases. The CDR3 sequence is 14 residues long. Germline-derived CDR1 and CDR2 are LNHDA and SQIVND (reference sequence). After removal of 3 bases from V and 8 bases from J, the junction contained 6 bases not matched to a gene. CDR3 region: CASSMTGTTGELFF. Here the CDR3 DNA reads TGTGCCAGTAGTATGACAGGGACCACTGGGGAGCTGTTTTTT. Based on the CDR3 plus reference TRBV19 and TRBJ2-2, the full variable domain is DGGITQSPKYLFRKEGQNVTLSCEQNLNHDAMYWYRQDPGQGLRLIYYSQIVNDFQKGDIAEGYSVSREKKESFPLTVTSAQKNPTAFYLCASSMTGTTGELFFGEGSRLTVL.

The V and J genes are TRBV30 and TRBJ1-1; D call uncertain. V was cut by 2 bases and J by 0 bases, with 10 bases left in between. Looked up from germline, CDR1 is GTSNPN and CDR2 is SVGIG (reference sequence). This CDR3 is 14 amino acids long. The CDR3 here is CAWSLRVMNTEAFF. The CDR3 DNA reads TGTGCCTGGAGTTTGCGGGTTATGAACACTGAAGCTTTCTTT.

The chain combines TRBV7-2 with TRBJ1-1; the match to TRBD1 covers 7 bases. This CDR3 region has 14 residues. V shed 2 bases and J 11 bases; nucleotides not matched to a gene: 11. CDR1 is SGHTA, CDR2 FQGNSA, per germline. CDR3 loop: CASSLSRGTPDAFF. The CDR3, as DNA: TGTGCCAGCAGCTTAAGCAGGGGGACCCCCGACGCTTTCTTT.

The chain carries TRBV7-9 and TRBJ1-1, with D maybe TRBD1 (6 bases). The CDR3 extends over 14 amino acids. The V end was cut by 5 bases, the J end by 4 bases, with 14 bases between. In germline, CDR1 is SEHNR, CDR2 FQNEAQ (reference sequence). For the CDR3, the DNA is TGTGCCAGCAGCCCAGACGGGGGGGCCACTGAAGCTTTCTTT. This gives the protein CASSPDGGATEAFF.

The chain combines TRBV6-5 with TRBJ1-2; possible D gene TRBD1, 5 bases. CDR3 length equals 16 residues. Germline CDR1 is MNHEY and CDR2 is SVGAGI. Trimming shortened V by 0 bases and J by 7 bases, and 18 bases separated the two germline ends. The CDR3 DNA sequence: TGTGCCAGCAGTTACTCCCTTCCAGGGTATAGCTCTGGCTACACCTTC. Translating gives CASSYSLPGYSSGYTF.

This rearrangement joins TRBV11-2 to TRBJ2-1; D gene unclear. Trimming left V 2 bases short and J 9 bases short, with 5 bases between. This CDR3 comprises 11 residues. Germline lookup yields CDR1 SGHAT and CDR2 FQNNGV. CDR3 nucleotide sequence: TGTGCCAGCAGCTTAACTGGTGAGCAGTTCTTC. This sequence encodes CASSLTGEQFF.

The rearrangement joins TRBV27 to TRBJ2-2; the match to TRBD1 covers 8 bases. CDR1 and CDR2 from the germline V gene are MNHEY and SMNVEV (reference sequence). The CDR3 is 17 residues long. Trimming took 4 bases from V and 3 from J; bases not matched to a gene: 10. The CDR3 bases are TGTGCCAGCAGTTCCGGACAGGGCGCAAGTCACACCGGGGAGCTGTTTTTT. Translated: CASSSGQGASHTGELFF.

This chain joins TRBV27 and TRBJ1-6; D is ambiguous. The germline gives CDR1 MNHEY, CDR2 SMNVEV (reference sequence). V was clipped by 4 bases and J by 11 bases, with 9 bases between them. The CDR3 sequence is 12 residues long. CDR3 DNA sequence: TGTGCCAGCAGTTCAGGAGGGACACCCCTCCACTTT. Its protein product is CASSSGGTPLHF.

The chain is built from TRBV4-3 and TRBJ1-2; tentatively, D is TRBD1 (5 bases). V shed 4 bases and J shed 4 bases, with 16 bases lying between them. Per germline, CDR1 LGHNA and CDR2 YSLEER. This CDR3 contains 15 residues. The CDR3 protein is CASSPDRLAPYGYTF. The CDR3 DNA reads TGCGCCAGCAGCCCAGACAGACTTGCTCCCTATGGCTACACCTTC.

This sequence joins TRBV25-1 and TRBJ1-6; 7 bases fit TRBD1. This CDR3 is 14 amino acids long. V lost 2 bases and J lost 13; bases outside the gene matches: 8. Per the germline V gene, CDR1 is MGHDK and CDR2 is SYGVNS. CDR3 in DNA: TGTGCCAGCAGTGAAGGGACAGCCAAAAGTCCCCTCCACTTT. Encoded protein: CASSEGTAKSPLHF.

This clone has only a few counts. The J gene is TRBJ1-5, the V gene TRBV6-5; D is unclear. V lost 0 bases and J 0 bases, leaving 6 bases between the germline ends. The CDR3 has 15 amino acids. The V gene's germline CDR1 is MNHEY and CDR2 SVGAGI. The CDR3 DNA reads as TGTGCCAGCAGTTACTCGAGGAATAGCAATCAGCCCCAGCATTTT. Translating gives CASSYSRNSNQPQHF.

Remarks on this clone: Germline is not matched at one junction end, which may reflect a read error. The chain is built from TRBV11-2 and TRBJ1-6; 10 bases line up with TRBD1. Germline V gene lookup returns CDR1 SGHAT and CDR2 FQNNGV. The CDR3 loop spans 14 amino acids. The DNA of the CDR3 is TGTGCCAGCAGCCTAGGGGGACAGGGGCCGCCGGGTGACTTT. Protein sequence: CASSLGGQGPPGDF.

J is TRBJ1-4 and V is TRBV5-1; D unclear. The CDR3 is 17 amino acids. The germline V gene encodes CDR1 SGHRS and CDR2 YFSETQ. With 1 base removed from V and 5 bases from J, the gap between germline ends came to 18 bases. Here the CDR3 DNA reads TGCGCCAGCAGCTTGTACGGCAGCGCTGAAAGCAATGAAAAACTGTTTTTT. Its translation is CASSLYGSAESNEKLFF.

The genes are TRBV7-2 and TRBJ2-7; tentative D call: TRBD1 (6 bases). This CDR3 has 16 amino acids. CDR1 is SGHTA and CDR2 is FQGNSA in the germline V gene. Deletions cut 1 base from V and 5 bases from J, with 18 bases between. CDR3 DNA sequence: TGTGCCAGCAGCTTAGAGAGGGGGTGGGTCATCCACGAGCAGTACTTC. This gives the protein CASSLERGWVIHEQYF.

The chain employs TRBV6-4 and TRBJ1-1, with 7 bases fitting TRBD1. Germline CDR1 reads MRHNA; CDR2 reads SNTAGT. V lost 6 bases to trimming and J lost 10 bases; unmatched junction nucleotides: 11. The CDR3 consists of 13 residues. CDR3 residues: CASSADHRGRAFF. For the CDR3, the DNA is TGTGCCAGCAGCGCAGACCACAGGGGAAGAGCTTTCTTT.

This chain uses TRBV5-1 with TRBJ2-5, with a weak D call TRBD2 (5 bases). V was cut by 2 bases and J by 3 bases, with 14 bases left in between. The CDR3 spans 15 residues. In germline, CDR1 is SGHRS, CDR2 YFSETQ. This CDR3 is CASSFLYSGEETQYF. DNA of the CDR3: TGCGCCAGCAGCTTCCTTTACAGCGGCGAAGAGACCCAGTACTTC.

This clone was counted only a few times. The chain carries TRBV10-3 and TRBJ1-1, with TRBD1 as a possible D gene (5 bases). Germline-derived CDR1 and CDR2 are ENHRY and SYGVKD. The V and J ends lost 0 bases and 1 base respectively, with 9 bases between them. The length of the CDR3 is 15 residues. The CDR3 nucleotides read TGTGCCATCAGTGAGTCGGGACTCGGGAACACTGAAGCTTTCTTT. It yields the protein CAISESGLGNTEAFF.

This chain links TRBV5-4 with TRBJ2-7, with 8 bases that match TRBD1. With V trimmed by 5 bases and J by 0 bases, 7 bases remained unmatched. From germline, CDR1 is SGHNT and CDR2 YYREEE (reference sequence). The CDR3 has 15 amino acids. CDR3 sequence (DNA): TGTGCCAGCAGTTCGGGACAGGCCCGCTCCTACGAGCAGTACTTC. Translated: CASSSGQARSYEQYF.

Written as DNA, the CDR3 is TGCGCCAGCAGCTTGGAAGGGGAGGGTGGGCTCGAGCAGTACTTC. This translates into CASSLEGEGGLEQYF. The genes are TRBV5-1 and TRBJ2-7; 7 nucleotides agree with TRBD2. Trimming cost V 0 bases and J 6 bases; bases outside gene matches: 9. CDR3 length equals 15 residues. Germline CDR1 and CDR2: SGHRS and YFSETQ.

Regarding this clone: A junction end diverges from the germline sequence, so it may reflect a read error. The J gene is TRBJ2-5, the V gene TRBV2; D perhaps matches TRBD1 (5 bases). The CDR3 contains 14 residues. Germline values: CDR1 SNHLY, CDR2 FYNNEI. The CDR3 loop reads CASSVQVAQQTQYF. The CDR3, as DNA: TGTGCCAGCAGTGTACAGGTGGCCCAACAGACCCAGTACTTC.

Points on this clone: This specimen includes other DNA sequences encoding the same CDR3. The CDR3 loop is CASRGQVYGYTF. The CDR3 DNA sequence: TGTGCCAGCAGGGGACAAGTATATGGCTACACCTTC. The V call is TRBV27, the J call TRBJ1-2, with D perhaps matching TRBD1 (6 bases). The germline gives CDR1 MNHEY, CDR2 SMNVEV (reference sequence). V lost 6 bases and J 5 bases, leaving 10 bases between the germline ends. This CDR3 is built from 12 residues.

This clone appeared a single time. This chain joins TRBV19 and TRBJ2-1; 12 nucleotides agree with TRBD1. CDR3 length: 12 residues. Germline V gene sequence: CDR1 LNHDA, CDR2 SQIVND (reference sequence). After removal of 5 bases from V and 12 bases from J, the junction contained 2 bases not matched to a gene. For the CDR3, the DNA is TGTGCCAGTAGTGGGACAGGGGGCTGGCAGTTCTTC. Protein product: CASSGTGGWQFF.

This clone was counted only a few times. Within the sample, other DNA sequences also encode this same CDR3. This chain uses TRBV30 with TRBJ1-5, with 8 bases aligning to TRBD1. CDR3 length equals 15 residues. Losses at the gene ends were 0 bases for V and 2 bases for J; bases not matched to a gene: 3. Germline V gene data show CDR1 as GTSNPN and CDR2 as SVGIG (reference sequence). The CDR3: CAWSVGQGGNQPQHF. In DNA, the CDR3 is TGTGCCTGGAGTGTAGGACAGGGTGGCAATCAGCCCCAGCATTTT.

The V gene is TRBV7-8, the J gene TRBJ2-2; 10 bases map to TRBD2. Trimming removed 5 bases from V and 5 bases from J; junction bases left unmatched: 8. The CDR3 length is 16 residues. CDR1 is SGHVS and CDR2 is FQNEAQ in the germline V gene. This CDR3 is CASSRGTSGVTGELFF. CDR3 nucleotides: TGTGCCAGCAGCCGAGGAACTAGCGGGGTTACCGGGGAGCTGTTTTTT.

This chain links TRBV7-2 with TRBJ2-1, with D possibly being TRBD1 (6 bases). The CDR3 loop spans 14 amino acids. CDR1 and CDR2 from the germline V gene are SGHTA and FQGNSA. V lost 1 base and J lost 8, with 12 bases in between. In DNA, the CDR3 is TGTGCCAGCAGCTTAGTCCTACAGGGAGATGAGCAGTTCTTC. This gives the protein CASSLVLQGDEQFF.

The rearrangement joins TRBV6-5 to TRBJ1-1; 7 nucleotides match TRBD1. V trimming: 4 bases; J trimming: 0 bases; junction bases outside the gene matches: 8. CDR1 is MNHEY, CDR2 SVGAGI, per germline. This CDR3 contains 16 residues. In DNA form, the CDR3 reads TGTGCCAGCAGTTCGATTCGGACAGGATTGAACACTGAAGCTTTCTTT. This encodes CASSSIRTGLNTEAFF.

This clone was picked up a small number of times. The chain couples TRBV9 to TRBJ1-2; TRBD1 matches 7 bases. Germline CDR1 reads SGDLS; CDR2 reads YYNGEE. The CDR3 totals 14 residues. With 4 bases clipped from V and 7 bases from J, the junction kept 10 bases outside the gene matches. The CDR3 spells CASSPRQGLVGYTF. The CDR3 DNA is TGTGCCAGCAGCCCAAGACAGGGTTTGGTTGGCTACACCTTC.